Described below is a single TCR beta chain sequence and its context. This clonotype was recorded at least ten times. Its antigen remains unidentified. Base qualities were left out, and no much larger clone turns up one base away. For CDR1 and CDR2, the germline V gene (reference sequence) lists SEHNR and FQNEAQ. The CDR3 starts with the cysteine, ends with the phenylalanine, and has 15 residues. Of the read, only the CDR3 DNA is kept; its 45 bases are in frame from base 1. V lost 3 bases and J lost 0 bases; the stretch between them is 9 bases long. The TCR beta CDR3 regions were amplified from the RNA transcripts. The first round of RT-PCR for the TCR CDR3 was performed with the HTBI primer set and the Qiagen OneStep RT-PCR kit. A second multiplex PCR round built the libraries, followed by size selection and purification. The libraries were sequenced on an Illumina HiSeq2000 using paired-end 100 bp reads. The paper's data handling went like this. SOAPnuke was used to process the raw data, removing reads that contained adapters or uncalled bases, had a mean Phred below 15, or lacked an exact match to the constant primer or identifier. High-quality paired reads were merged using COPE v1.2.5, and each unique nucleotide sequence was defined as a clonotype. MiTCR v1.1 was used to align clonotypes to the IMGT TRBV, TRBD and TRBJ reference segments. The analysis included only V-J combinations with a frequency above 0.0001, which together covered around 99% of the repertoires. A TCS score was defined as the ratio of F50 (clonal expansion) to E x V (chaos), with BLOSUM62-based TCRdist applied between CDR3 peptides within each V-J. Welch's t-statistics and random forest reduced fewer than 550 V-J features to 10 to 15, which were used in a naive Bayes classifier (R e1071). TCRdb itself trimmed the public reads at Q25 with fastp, ran MiXCR and retained productive beta chains. A single entry per CDR3 protein holds the most common genes and DNA from its merged rows. The authors' filters were not applied to this entry. The sample records some 740,000 distinct CDR3 sequences, approximately 15% of which are singletons. The ten largest clones capture about 9.4% of the sample.

A patient counted as having stable Graves' hyperthyroidism if no progression to ophthalmopathy occurred over 18 months of follow-up. The hyperthyroidism patients were between 18 and 65 years old and newly diagnosed, with a disease duration of less than 2 months. The study excluded patients with uncontrolled infections, other autoimmune diseases, pregnancy or lactation. Clinical symptoms, serum thyroxine and TRAb, thyroid ultrasound, and orbital computed tomography formed the basis for the diagnoses. Ficoll-Paque density gradient centrifugation was used to isolate PBMCs from around 10 ml of fresh peripheral blood. Total RNA was extracted with Trizol reagent, and quality was checked on an Agilent 2100 Bioanalyzer. The sample belongs to a study of T cells in Graves' hyperthyroidism and ophthalmopathy (dated by TCRdb to between 2018 and 2021). For the study in its entirety: Peripheral blood samples were taken at the time of initial diagnosis, prior to any treatment. According to the paper, TCR Vbeta CDR3 sequencing was carried out on more than 120 peripheral blood samples, which came from 40 to 45 ophthalmopathy, fewer than 80 hyperthyroidism and roughly 17 progressor patients. In addition, the study compared T-cell repertoires in thyroid tissue and in blood from six Graves' hyperthyroidism patients. The roughly 100 discovery patients were divided at random into training and test sets in a 7:3 ratio. Prospective prediction of ophthalmopathy was tested in an independent validation cohort of 18 hyperthyroidism patients and some 17 patients who later progressed to ophthalmopathy. To identify TCR V-J signatures that set the groups apart, the researchers used a discovery cohort of 100 patients, made up of around 42 with Graves' ophthalmopathy and about 60 with stable Graves' hyperthyroidism. Once sampling was done, hyperthyroidism patients were given methimazole at a starting dose of 30 mg daily, whereas ophthalmopathy patients were given high-dose intravenous methylprednisolone.

The investigation overall reported the following: Ophthalmopathy was separated from stable hyperthyroidism by a 13 V-J signature model, with roughly 88% sensitivity and about 81% specificity obtained in cross-validation and 80%/75% obtained in testing. Sample size was not statistically predetermined, and investigators were not blinded to group allocation. In validation, the model predicted progression to ophthalmopathy with over 60% sensitivity and roughly 72% specificity, a median of approximately 6.5 months before onset. Blood samples also contained most of the expanded thyroid clonotypes (frequency above 0.001), which suggests that blood repertoires may reflect thyroid immune responses.

The receptor was derived from a woman aged 18-35 years with Graves' hyperthyroidism. Sequencing was done on a sample of blood. Recombination connected TRBV7-9 to TRBJ2-4; the best D guess is TRBD2, with 7 bases matching. The bases are TGTGCCAGCAGCTTCGGGGGGCTAGCCAAAAACATTCAGTACTTC. Translated, it gives CASSFGGLAKNIQYF.